This T cell receptor (beta chain) originates from a study of blood T cell repertoires in COVID-19 (dated by TCRdb to about 2020). Background for the entire study: Collaborator samples came from the United States, Italy and Spain and covered acute and convalescent phases of COVID-19. The material from the prospective study consisted of cDNA or gDNA derived from T cells, B-cell-depleted T cells, or PBMCs. The dataset comprised deeply sampled blood TCRbeta repertoires from subjects exposed to, actively infected with, or recovered from COVID-19. Nearly every sample came with metadata listing a de-identified subject ID, COVID-19 status, age in years and sex. The samples were drawn from the first 160 participants of the ongoing ImmuneRACE study and from under 1,500 subjects provided by 6 global collaborators. The repertoires were released in a freely available public database intended as a resource for research on the immune response to SARS-CoV-2. Where available, HLA class I and class II types were taken from metadata supplied by the sample provider and were not determined by assay-based typing.

Collaborating institutions collected whole blood in K2EDTA tubes following their own protocols. Collaborator samples were shipped for TCRbeta analysis as frozen whole blood, isolated PBMCs, or DNA extracted from either sample type. At the junction V is shortened by 0 bases and J by 7 bases, with 14 bases in between. Per the germline V gene, SGHDT is the CDR1 and YYEEEE is the CDR2. The CDR3 contains 15 residues, cysteine and phenylalanine counted. Only CDR3 DNA is held: 45 bases, read in frame from base 1. This clone was observed once. This receptor's antigen is unknown. No base quality values were provided; no much bigger clone lies one nucleotide off. TCRbeta CDR3 regions were amplified from genomic DNA using the immunoSEQ Assay, a bias-controlled multiplex PCR. Per the original workflow: The number of nucleated cells in each sample was estimated from the amplification of reference gene primers within the assay. To quantify the absolute abundance of each unique TCRbeta CDR3 rearrangement, sequence reads were collapsed and filtered. For each sample, productive Simpson clonality was calculated as the square root of Simpson's diversity index across productive rearrangements. Drawn from immuneACCESS, this table holds only the in-frame rearrangements with V and J called that TCRdb kept. Clones are partly lost; checked studies trace under half to an unresolved V gene and leave the rest unexplained. The DNA gave D and trimming, while V, J and clone size come from that table. The sample includes more than 150,000 clones, with approximately 90% observed a single time. Of the sample, roughly 0.95% is held by the ten largest clones.

Findings and caveats that apply to the study as a whole: The amount of clinical and demographic metadata varied by source and participant and was provided uncurated.

This clonotype was sampled from a man aged 18 to 30 with acute or convalescent COVID-19. Sequencing input: peripheral blood. The V and J segments used are TRBV5-6 and TRBJ2-1; the D gene cannot be resolved reliably. The nucleotides are TGTGCCAGCAGCTTGGCCGACGGAGTCTGGAATGAGCAGTTCTTC. This codes for CASSLADGVWNEQFF.